These 20 T cell receptor beta chains share one sample of origin, sequenced in a study of human T cells and chemical hapten exposure. TCRdb reanalysed the RACE reads using MiXCR and keeps one entry per CDR3 protein. The repertoire holds tens of thousands of distinct CDR3 sequences, with about 5.5% as singletons. Time point denoted: healthy volunteer bleed at 6 weeks. Unfractionated whole blood served as the source for total RNA extraction. Specimen: whole blood. Receptors were obtained from a human donor in good health. Some clones in this sample may be carry-over from other donors' samples.

This chain connects TRBV21-1 to TRBJ1-3; TRBD1 is taken as the D call from the table, unchecked against the DNA. TRBV21-1 is flagged as a pseudogene. The CDR3 has 15 residues. CDR3 amino acids: CASSAPGGSGNTIYF. In DNA, the CDR3 is TGTGCCAGCAGCGCCCCAGGAGGCTCTGGAAACACCATATATTTT.

This clonotype was counted at least ten times. V usage is TRBV20-1 and J usage is TRBJ1-5; D gene uncertain. This CDR3 is 13 amino acids long. The germline gives CDR1 DFQATT, CDR2 SNEGSKA (reference sequence). With 8 bases removed from V and 4 bases from J, the gap between germline ends came to 15 bases. For the CDR3, the DNA is TGCAGTCTCCTAGGTTCGAGGAATCAGCCCCAGCATTTT. Translated: CSLLGSRNQPQHF.

The chain employs TRBV7-8 and TRBJ1-2, with 7 bases fitting TRBD1. This CDR3 region has 14 residues. Trimming took 5 bases from V and 4 from J; bases not matched to a gene: 7. Germline V gene lookup returns CDR1 SGHVS and CDR2 FQNEAQ. In DNA, the CDR3 is TGTGCCAGCAGCGCGGAGCAGGGGGTCTATGGCTACACCTTC. As protein: CASSAEQGVYGYTF. The variable domain in full, with the rest retrieved from reference TRBV7-8 and TRBJ1-2, is GAGVSQSPRYKVAKRGQDVALRCDPISGHVSLFWYQQALGQGPEFLTYFQNEAQLDKSGLPSDRFFAERPEGSVSTLKIQRTQQEDSAVYLCASSAEQGVYGYTFGSGTRLTVV.

This clonotype appeared many times. The chain is built from TRBV10-3 and TRBJ1-1, with TRBD1 as a possible D gene (5 bases). CDR1 is ENHRY, CDR2 SYGVKD, per germline. The CDR3 length is 12 residues. V was trimmed by 8 bases and J by 7 bases, leaving 14 bases between them. The CDR3 loop reads CAIGAQQVEAFF. Here the CDR3 DNA reads TGTGCCATCGGGGCCCAACAGGTTGAAGCTTTCTTT.

This clonotype was found many times. The chain joins TRBV7-2 to TRBJ2-3; 11 bases match TRBD2. This CDR3 is built from 16 residues. V dropped 1 base and J dropped 5; count of bases not matched to a gene: 5. Germline lookup yields CDR1 SGHTA and CDR2 FQGNSA. The CDR3 region has the DNA TGTGCCAGCAGCTTAGTTTTAGCGGGGGGGCAAGATACGCAGTATTTT. Translating it yields CASSLVLAGGQDTQYF.

The V call is TRBV20-1, the J call TRBJ2-7, with TRBD1 matching over 9 bases. The ends lost 5 bases at V and 3 bases at J; junction bases unmatched: 8. There are 14 residues in the CDR3. Germline-derived CDR1 and CDR2 are DFQATT and SNEGSKA (reference sequence). DNA for the CDR3: TGCAGTGCTTCTCCCCGGGACAGGGTCTACGAGCAGTACTTC. Its protein is CSASPRDRVYEQYF.

This clonotype has a single count. A much larger clone lies a single base off, so this may be a read error. The chain uses TRBV6-5 and TRBJ1-3; no clear D gene. Germline V gene lookup returns CDR1 MNHEY and CDR2 SVGAGI. This CDR3 is 14 amino acids long. CDR3 coding DNA: TGTGTCAGCAGGCCCCGACCCTTCGGAAACACCATATATTTT. Its protein is CVSRPRPFGNTIYF.

This clonotype was recorded many times. This chain's CDR3 is CASSLVQTSGPQFF. DNA for the CDR3: TGTGCCAGCAGCTTAGTCCAAACTAGCGGCCCGCAGTTCTTC. The chain combines TRBV7-2 with TRBJ2-1, with 8 bases lining up with TRBD2. Germline CDR1 and CDR2: SGHTA and FQGNSA. The ends lost 1 base at V and 12 bases at J; junction bases unmatched: 8. CDR3 size: 14 residues.

This clonotype was recorded at least ten times. V gene TRBV18 combines with J gene TRBJ1-1; 10 nucleotides line up with TRBD1. Trimming cost V 3 bases and J 6 bases; bases outside gene matches: 4. This CDR3 has 14 amino acids. Germline CDR1 is KGHSH and CDR2 is LQKENI. CDR3 sequence (DNA): TGTGCCAGCTCACCCCGACAGGGGGCGGCTGAAGCTTTCTTT. Translated: CASSPRQGAAEAFF.

This clonotype showed up many times. The V and J genes are TRBV14 and TRBJ2-1; tentative D call: TRBD1 (6 bases). Trimming cost V 5 bases and J 7 bases, with 21 bases left between them. This CDR3 has 16 amino acids. In germline, CDR1 is SGHDN, CDR2 FVKESK. The CDR3 loop reads CASSAIGGYSGNEQFF. CDR3 coding DNA: TGTGCCAGCAGCGCTATTGGGGGCTACTCTGGGAATGAGCAGTTCTTC.

The sample holds many counts of this clonotype. The chain combines TRBV21-1 with TRBJ2-5; the DNA was not compared with TRBD1, the D call given in the table. TRBV21-1 is given as a pseudogene. The CDR3 loop spans 13 amino acids. CDR3 sequence (DNA): TGTGCCAGCAGCAAAGAGGGGAGAGAGACCCAGTACTTC. Protein sequence: CASSKEGRETQYF.

Ten or more counts support this clonotype. V usage is TRBV4-2 and J usage is TRBJ2-3; 9 bases are shared with TRBD2. CDR3 length equals 17 residues. Trimming cost V 0 bases and J 2 bases; bases outside gene matches: 6. CDR1 is LGHNA, CDR2 YNFKEQ, per germline. CDR3 amino acids: CASSQDRAGGPTDTQYF. For the CDR3, the DNA is TGTGCCAGCAGCCAAGATAGAGCGGGGGGACCCACAGATACGCAGTATTTT.

The V gene is TRBV28, the J gene TRBJ1-2, with 12 bases matching TRBD1. V shed 5 bases and J 8 bases; nucleotides not matched to a gene: 9. The germline V gene has CDR1 MDHEN and CDR2 SYDVKM. The CDR3 sequence is 15 residues long. CDR3 coding DNA: TGTGCCAGCAGTGCGGGGGGACAGGGGGCGAACGGCTACACCTTC. Its protein product is CASSAGGQGANGYTF.

At least ten counts were recorded for this clonotype. This chain joins TRBV27 and TRBJ2-1; a weak D match, TRBD1 (5 bases). V was cut by 4 bases and J by 2 bases, with 12 bases left in between. The V gene's germline CDR1 is MNHEY and CDR2 SMNVEV (reference sequence). The CDR3 has 15 amino acids. The CDR3 spells CASSYQGNPYNEQFF. Written as DNA, the CDR3 is TGTGCCAGCAGTTACCAGGGAAATCCCTACAATGAGCAGTTCTTC.

This clonotype appeared many times. The chain is built from TRBV19 and TRBJ1-5; unclear D gene. V gave up 0 bases and J gave up 0 bases, with 6 bases separating them. CDR1 and CDR2 from the germline V gene are LNHDA and SQIVND (reference sequence). This CDR3 region has 15 residues. In DNA form, the CDR3 reads TGTGCCAGTAGTATAGAGACGGTTAGCAATCAGCCCCAGCATTTT. Protein sequence: CASSIETVSNQPQHF.

Relative to its sample, this clonotype is medium-sized. The V call is TRBV3-1, the J call TRBJ2-1; D is possibly TRBD1 (5 bases). CDR1 is LGHDT and CDR2 is YNNKEL in the germline V gene (reference sequence). V lost 3 bases, J lost 8 bases, and 14 bases lay in between. The CDR3 is 14 amino acids. The CDR3 protein is CASSHQGRSDEQFF. The DNA for the CDR3 is TGTGCCAGCAGCCACCAGGGTCGTTCGGATGAGCAGTTCTTC.

This clonotype was detected only a few times. The chain links TRBV7-2 to TRBJ2-7; 8 bases are shared with TRBD1. V was clipped by 2 bases and J by 2 bases; unmatched bases: 5. The CDR3 contains 15 residues. Germline values: CDR1 SGHTA, CDR2 FQGNSA. Written as DNA, the CDR3 is TGTGCCAGCAGCTTATTTGGGACAGGCCCCTACGAGCAGTACTTC. This encodes CASSLFGTGPYEQYF.

This clonotype was found many times. The chain couples TRBV4-3 to TRBJ1-2; perhaps TRBD1 as D (6 bases). Per germline, CDR1 LGHNA and CDR2 YSLEER. Trimming took 4 bases from V and 5 from J, leaving 23 bases between them. The CDR3 has 17 amino acids. CDR3: CASSPPDRRGSRYGYTF. The CDR3 DNA is TGCGCCAGCAGCCCACCGGATAGAAGGGGGTCTCGTTATGGCTACACCTTC.

This clonotype was counted ten times or more. The chain has TRBV5-1 and TRBJ2-3; perhaps TRBD1 as D (5 bases). Trimming stripped 4 bases from V and 4 bases from J, with 16 bases between. CDR3 length: 15 amino acids. Germline loops: CDR1 SGHRS, CDR2 YFSETQ. The CDR3 is CASSLQEPRADTQYF. The CDR3 DNA follows: TGCGCCAGCAGCCTACAGGAACCCCGGGCAGATACGCAGTATTTT.

This clonotype was detected ten times or more. This chain links TRBV5-6 with TRBJ1-2, with 8 bases aligning to TRBD1. CDR3 length: 12 amino acids. Germline V lookup: CDR1 SGHDT, CDR2 YYEEEE. Trimming took 3 bases from V and 14 from J; bases not matched to a gene: 9. The CDR3 nucleotides read TGTGCCAGCAGCTACGGGACAGGCTTCTCTACCTTC. Its protein product is CASSYGTGFSTF.